The 27 T cell receptor beta chains below come from one sample, sequenced in a study of cytomegalovirus exposure and HLA in healthy donors. Researchers ran the PCR with 60 Vbeta and 13 Jbeta primers. Produced via immunoSEQ multiplex PCR; TCRdb's table is partial and in-frame only. Of 180,000 or so clones in the sample, around 79% were seen once. The specimen was PBMCs. These receptors were taken from a man aged 35 to 55 in good health and CMV-seropositive.

This clone showed up just a few times. The chain employs TRBV29-1 and TRBJ2-1; TRBD2 matches at 12 bases. The CDR3 runs to 12 residues. The germline gives CDR1 SQVTM, CDR2 ANQGSEA. V dropped 8 bases and J dropped 4; count of bases not matched to a gene: 0. The CDR3 nucleotides are TGCAGCACTAGCGGGGGGTACAATGAGCAGTTCTTC. Its protein product is CSTSGGYNEQFF.

In nucleotides, the CDR3 is TGTGCCAGCTCCGAGACAGGGGGGAACACCGGGGAGCTGTTTTTT. Translating gives CASSETGGNTGELFF. V usage is TRBV18 and J usage is TRBJ2-2, with 9 bases identical to TRBD1. The V gene's germline CDR1 is KGHSH and CDR2 LQKENI. There are 15 residues in the CDR3. The trim removed 6 bases at V and 1 base at J, leaving 3 bases unmatched.

The rearrangement links TRBV5-1 to TRBJ1-1; a possible D gene is TRBD1 (6 bases). Germline-derived CDR1 and CDR2 are SGHRS and YFSETQ. The CDR3 extends over 16 amino acids. The V and J ends lost 7 bases and 3 bases respectively, with 22 bases between them. The CDR3 bases are TGCGCCAGCCGCAGACCGACCGGGACATCAGACACTGAAGCTTTCTTT. Translated: CASRRPTGTSDTEAFF.

The rearrangement links TRBV6-4 to TRBJ2-7; a possible D gene is TRBD2 (5 bases). The CDR3 loop spans 15 amino acids. The V end was cut by 8 bases, the J end by 4 bases, with 21 bases between. The V gene's germline CDR1 is MRHNA and CDR2 SNTAGT. The CDR3 region is CASAQSAGGWYEQYF. The CDR3 nucleotides read TGTGCCAGCGCCCAATCCGCCGGCGGGTGGTACGAGCAGTACTTC.

This clone was detected a few times. The genes are TRBV11-1 and TRBJ1-2, with 7 nucleotides matching TRBD1. With V trimmed by 5 bases and J by 7 bases, 7 bases remained unmatched. Germline V CDR1 and CDR2: SGHAT, FQDESV (reference sequence). The CDR3 extends over 13 amino acids. The CDR3 region has the DNA TGTGCCAGCAGCCCGGACAGGAGAACTGGCTACACCTTC. It codes for CASSPDRRTGYTF. Complete variable domain (other parts from reference TRBV11-1 and TRBJ1-2): EAEVAQSPRYKITEKSQAVAFWCDPISGHATLYWYRQILGQGPELLVQFQDESVVDDSQLPKDRFSAERLKGVDSTLKIQPAELGDSAMYLCASSPDRRTGYTFGSGTRLTVV.

The V gene is TRBV5-4, the J gene TRBJ1-1; TRBD1 matches 7 bases. Germline V gene data show CDR1 as SGHNT and CDR2 as YYREEE (reference sequence). This CDR3 has 15 residues. Trimming removed 4 bases from V and 0 bases from J; junction bases left unmatched: 6. The CDR3 sequence: CASSTYRGLNTEAFF. CDR3 bases: TGTGCCAGCAGCACCTACAGGGGCCTGAACACTGAAGCTTTCTTT.

J is TRBJ2-7 and V is TRBV5-1; 8 bases are shared with TRBD1. The germline gives CDR1 SGHRS, CDR2 YFSETQ. The CDR3 loop spans 15 amino acids. The trim removed 4 bases at V and 3 bases at J, leaving 9 bases unmatched. CDR3 residues: CASSAITGGSYEQYF. CDR3 nucleotide sequence: TGCGCCAGCAGCGCTATTACAGGGGGTAGCTACGAGCAGTACTTC.

CDR3 DNA: TGTGCCAGTAGTATTGAACAGGGTATTGCCAACTATGGCTACACCTTC. Its protein product is CASSIEQGIANYGYTF. The chain is built from TRBV19 and TRBJ1-2; a possible D gene is TRBD1 (6 bases). The CDR3 covers 16 residues. The germline V gene encodes CDR1 LNHDA and CDR2 SQIVND (reference sequence). V gave up 3 bases and J gave up 2 bases, with 16 bases separating them.

CDR3 protein: CASWGTSGYEQYF. The CDR3 DNA reads as TGTGCCAGCTGGGGGACTAGCGGGTACGAGCAGTACTTC. The V call is TRBV2, the J call TRBJ2-7; TRBD2 aligns across 12 bases. J gave up 4 bases and V 8 bases, and 3 bases lay outside the gene matches. The CDR3 covers 13 residues. Germline-derived CDR1 and CDR2 are SNHLY and FYNNEI.

The rearrangement uses TRBV5-1 and TRBJ2-7; TRBD1 is a possible D gene (5 bases). The V gene lost 0 bases and the J gene lost 3 bases, with 7 bases spanning the gap. Germline CDR1 SGHRS, CDR2 YFSETQ. The CDR3 spans 13 residues. The CDR3 bases are TGCGCCAGCAGCTTGGGACAGCTCTACGAGCAGTACTTC. This sequence encodes CASSLGQLYEQYF.

The chain carries TRBV5-1 and TRBJ2-1, with TRBD1 matching 9 bases. The ends lost 1 base at V and 5 bases at J; junction bases unmatched: 7. CDR1 is SGHRS and CDR2 is YFSETQ in the germline V gene. CDR3 length equals 16 residues. CDR3 bases: TGCGCCAGCAGCTTGCCCTCCACAGGGGGCAACAATGAGCAGTTCTTC. This gives the protein CASSLPSTGGNNEQFF.

For this clone: Other DNA sequences within the sample encode an identical CDR3. The rearrangement joins TRBV9 to TRBJ2-7; TRBD1 agrees at 11 bases. Germline CDR1 and CDR2: SGDLS and YYNGEE. Unmatched junction bases numbered 2, after V lost 2 bases and J lost 4 bases. There are 14 residues in the CDR3. This CDR3 reads CASSVGQGAYEQYF. The CDR3 DNA reads TGTGCCAGCAGCGTTGGACAGGGGGCATACGAGCAGTACTTC.

The chain combines TRBV4-2 with TRBJ1-1; 10 nucleotides agree with TRBD1. The germline CDR1 and CDR2 sequences are LGHNA and YNFKEQ. The CDR3 covers 17 residues. V lost 2 bases and J lost 1; bases outside the gene matches: 7. The DNA of the CDR3 is TGTGCCAGCAGCCAAACGACAGGGGGCGCCGGGAACACTGAAGCTTTCTTT. Protein product: CASSQTTGGAGNTEAFF.

This clone was detected once. The chain carries TRBV28 and TRBJ1-1; 7 positions match TRBD1. From germline, CDR1 is MDHEN and CDR2 SYDVKM. J gave up 5 bases and V 5 bases, and 11 bases lay outside the gene matches. The CDR3 extends over 15 amino acids. CDR3 in DNA: TGTGCCAGCAGTGCCAAACCACAGGGGAGGACTGAAGCTTTCTTT. Amino acids: CASSAKPQGRTEAFF.

The chain combines TRBV5-1 with TRBJ2-3; D is perhaps TRBD2 (5 bases). The CDR3 loop spans 12 amino acids. Trimming shortened V by 5 bases and J by 5 bases, and 9 bases separated the two germline ends. The germline gives CDR1 SGHRS, CDR2 YFSETQ. The CDR3 reads CASRLEVDTQYF. CDR3 coding DNA: TGCGCCAGCAGACTGGAGGTAGATACGCAGTATTTT.

The V call is TRBV5-1, the J call TRBJ1-6; weak D call: TRBD1 (6 bases). With 4 bases removed from V and 4 bases from J, the gap between germline ends came to 9 bases. The length of the CDR3 is 14 residues. CDR1 and CDR2 (germline): SGHRS, YFSETQ. CDR3 DNA sequence: TGCGCCAGCAGCGCGAGGGGGTATAATTCACCCCTCCACTTT. It encodes CASSARGYNSPLHF.

The V and J genes are TRBV10-2 and TRBJ1-5; D remains unclear. Deletions cut 0 bases from V and 2 bases from J, with 5 bases between. This CDR3 region has 14 residues. Germline V gene lookup returns CDR1 WSHSY and CDR2 SAAADI. In DNA, the CDR3 is TGCGCCAGCAGTGAGTCGGGAGGCAATCAGCCCCAGCATTTT. It codes for CASSESGGNQPQHF.

The gene calls are TRBV27 and TRBJ2-2; D possibly corresponds to TRBD2 (6 bases). The V end lost 5 bases, the J end lost 7 bases, and 17 bases lay between the germline ends. The CDR3 extends over 15 amino acids. Germline loops: CDR1 MNHEY, CDR2 SMNVEV (reference sequence). The DNA for the CDR3 is TGTGCCAGCAGTCCCCGCCGGGGGACCGGCGGGGAGCTGTTTTTT. It translates to CASSPRRGTGGELFF.

The gene calls are TRBV19 and TRBJ2-1; 12 bases align to TRBD1. Trimming cost V 3 bases and J 7 bases; bases outside gene matches: 10. The CDR3 extends over 17 amino acids. Germline assignment: CDR1 LNHDA and CDR2 SQIVND (reference sequence). For the CDR3, the DNA is TGTGCCAGTAGTATGGGCTATGGGACAGGGGGCAAGAATGAGCAGTTCTTC. Its translation: CASSMGYGTGGKNEQFF.

The rearrangement links TRBV19 to TRBJ2-7; 9 bases are a match to TRBD1. Losses at the gene ends were 5 bases for V and 3 bases for J; bases not matched to a gene: 2. This CDR3 has 13 residues. CDR1 is LNHDA and CDR2 is SQIVND in the germline V gene (reference sequence). The CDR3: CASSSGQGYEQYF. CDR3 DNA: TGTGCCAGTAGTTCGGGACAGGGCTACGAGCAGTACTTC.

This chain uses TRBV2 with TRBJ2-1; D perhaps matches TRBD1 (7 bases). Trimming took 6 bases from V and 0 from J, leaving 12 bases between them. Germline-derived CDR1 and CDR2 are SNHLY and FYNNEI. There are 15 residues in the CDR3. CDR3 in DNA: TGTGCCAGCAGGAGGGGGGACAGCTCCTACAATGAGCAGTTCTTC. Protein: CASRRGDSSYNEQFF.

The gene calls are TRBV9 and TRBJ2-3, with 15 bases lining up with TRBD2. The CDR3 is 18 amino acids. Germline CDR1 reads SGDLS; CDR2 reads YYNGEE. The J segment lost 6 bases and the V segment lost 3 bases, leaving 11 bases of the junction unmatched. CDR3 protein: CASSEPGLAGGNRDTQYF. The CDR3 DNA sequence: TGTGCCAGCAGCGAGCCGGGACTAGCGGGAGGCAACCGGGATACGCAGTATTTT. The full variable domain, with the rest looked up from reference TRBV9 and TRBJ2-3, is DSGVTQTPKHLITATGQRVTLRCSPRSGDLSVYWYQQSLDQGLQFLIQYYNGEERAKGNILERFSAQQFPDLHSELNLSSLELGDSALYFCASSEPGLAGGNRDTQYFGPGTRLTVL.

The table lists this clone with a count of one. This chain uses TRBV18 with TRBJ2-7, with a possible D match to TRBD2 (7 bases). Deletions cut 0 bases from V and 4 bases from J, with 13 bases between. Germline V gives CDR1 KGHSH, CDR2 LQKENI. The CDR3 length is 15 residues. Here the CDR3 reads CASSPPGGGIYEQYF. For the CDR3, the DNA is TGTGCCAGCTCACCACCGGGCGGGGGCATTTACGAGCAGTACTTC.

The rearrangement uses TRBV19 and TRBJ2-7, with TRBD2 matching over 10 bases. The trim removed 4 bases at V and 4 bases at J, leaving 7 bases unmatched. CDR1 and CDR2 (germline): LNHDA, SQIVND (reference sequence). This CDR3 contains 15 residues. CDR3 amino acids: CASSTLAGVGYEQYF. The CDR3 bases are TGTGCCAGTAGTACTCTAGCGGGAGTAGGGTACGAGCAGTACTTC.

The chain combines TRBV30 with TRBJ2-2; D possibly corresponds to TRBD2 (6 bases). Germline-derived CDR1 and CDR2 are GTSNPN and SVGIG (reference sequence). Deletions cut 4 bases from V and 4 bases from J, with 10 bases between. There are 13 residues in the CDR3. The CDR3 DNA is TGTGCCTGGATCCCCGGGGGCACCGGGGAGCTGTTTTTT. Translating it yields CAWIPGGTGELFF.

This clone has a handful of counts. V usage is TRBV7-9 and J usage is TRBJ2-7, with D maybe TRBD2 (5 bases). The germline V gene encodes CDR1 SEHNR and CDR2 FQNEAQ (reference sequence). Trimming pared 4 bases from V and 3 bases from J, leaving 16 bases between. The CDR3 runs to 15 residues. CDR3 coding DNA: TGTGCCAGCAGCTCTACACCAGGAGGTCTCTACGAGCAGTACTTC. Translation: CASSSTPGGLYEQYF.

The genes are TRBV4-2 and TRBJ2-3; TRBD2 agrees at 7 bases. CDR3 length equals 16 residues. The ends lost 0 bases at V and 3 bases at J; junction bases unmatched: 6. Germline lookup yields CDR1 LGHNA and CDR2 YNFKEQ. The CDR3 is CASSQDPAGETDTQYF. In nucleotides, the CDR3 is TGTGCCAGCAGCCAAGATCCGGCGGGAGAGACAGATACGCAGTATTTT.